This section outlines one T cell receptor (beta chain) sequence together with its context. No antigen is known for it. The germline gives CDR1 SGDLS, CDR2 YYNGEE. Between the trimmed V and J ends, which lost 0 bases and 1 base, there was a span of 13 bases. The CDR3 extends over 16 amino acids. Vbeta (60) and Jbeta (13) primers were used in the PCR. How the authors handled the data: Later analysis identified tens of millions of unique TCR beta chains, 9 million to 12 million shared. Clones were read by immunoSEQ multiplex PCR, and TCRdb kept only the in-frame ones, dropping some. V and J calls and clone size come straight from that table; D and trimming were deduced from the DNA. The sample lists 100,000 to 150,000 clones, around 74% occurring once. This entry is derived from a study of cytomegalovirus exposure and HLA in healthy donors. Study-wide points: Cytomegalovirus-associated status was assigned to around 160 TCR beta chains. Presence/absence analyses supposed approximately even sequencing depth among donors.

This sequence originates from a man aged 55 to 69 in good health and CMV-seropositive. Sequenced sample: PBMCs. The chain employs TRBV9 and TRBJ2-5, with a possible D match to TRBD2 (5 bases). The CDR3 sequence is CASSVGGSETQETQYF. CDR3 bases: TGTGCCAGCAGCGTAGGTGGGAGCGAAACCCAAGAGACCCAGTACTTC.